This T cell receptor (beta chain) was documented in a study of cytomegalovirus exposure and HLA in healthy donors listed by TCRdb under 2017. With respect to the entire study: An earlier analysis of roughly 610 of the donors reported 276 Gb of sequence data and 95 million to 140 million unique TCR beta sequences obtained from approximately 180 million T cells. About 330 gigabases of sequencing data and 91 million or so unique TCR sequences made up an early release that covered several hundred HLA-typed donors. Of the 300 to 500 genotyped donors, 81% were placed in the genetic ancestry cluster associated with self-reported Caucasian donors. The aim of the study was to test whether cataloging public T cell receptors could identify signatures of past pathogen exposure. The T cell repertoires of around 730 subjects were profiled by immunosequencing and related to cytomegalovirus serostatus. In addition to the first cohort of 666 subjects, a separate validation cohort of about 120 different subjects was used. High-throughput TCR immunosequencing, statistical association of individual TCRs with disease status, and machine learning were combined to predict cytomegalovirus infection status. A later analysis re-examined previously published TCR beta repertoires from about 700 donors and added high-resolution HLA genotyping to investigate patterns of TCR occurrence. In the later analysis, no new phenotypic data were used to find candidate immune exposures; instead, reliance was placed on TCR beta sequences and their occurrence across donors. An earlier analysis of nearly 600 of the donors applied high-throughput TCR beta sequencing to assess whether each TCR beta V gene segment acted as functional or pseudogenic. Donor age, sex, ethnicity and CMV serostatus were compiled together with the repertoire data. A later genetic analysis used genome-wide SNP genotypes for about 60% of the roughly 700 donors, treating that subset as a discovery cohort. All discovery cohort repertoires had been generated using a single sequencing platform. Class I and class II HLA loci were covered by the typing at four-digit resolution. Typing coverage varied by locus: about 629-630 donors for A, B, C, DRB1 and DQB1; approximately 560 for DQA1; more than 600 for DPA1; roughly 470 for DPB1. Roughly 5 DR-DQ haplotypes were treated as single units for association and clustering because of strong linkage in the cohort. Among several hundred genotyped donors of the cohort, an average of approximately 200,000 unique TCR beta nucleotide sequences was sequenced per donor, of which 15% to 20% were non-productive. The paper's findings and limits, for the study overall: In vitro tests confirmed that a few of the cytomegalovirus-associated TCR beta chains recognize cytomegalovirus antigens. The only immune exposure information available for the cohort was CMV serostatus. The earlier analysis of 587 of the donors excluded some 15 rarely observed V segments, including chromosome 9 orphons, because counts were too low. The classifier was reported to diagnose cytomegalovirus status with high specificity and sensitivity in both the original and validation cohorts. When HLA alleles, especially DR and DQ, strongly co-occurred, attributing TCR associations to individual alleles was difficult. In a later analysis, several top co-occurrence clusters were reported to appear linked to parvovirus B19, influenza, CMV and Epstein-Barr virus. Compared with the 666-donor mean, donors in an Asian-associated ancestry cluster had fewer N-insertions in productive TCRs, according to a later genetic analysis. The authors suggested that the approach could potentially be generalized to other disease states and immunological phenotypes. A further reported finding was that TCR beta sequences accurately predicted the HLA-A and HLA-B alleles for most subjects in the first cohort. Broadly in line with IMGT annotations, most TCR beta V segments showed up in productive rearrangements about 90% or about 30% of the time in an earlier analysis of 450 to 750 of the donors. In a later analysis, TCR association rates were found to vary across HLA loci, with the most associated TCRs seen for DRB1 alleles and the fewest for HLA-C alleles. According to a later analysis, most CMV-associated TCR beta chains appeared to be HLA-restricted, and the HLA associations seemed to be driven largely by CMV exposure. In this cohort, only TCR beta chains were sequenced, and detectable features were limited by the absence of alpha or paired-chain data. A cluster of highly shared sequence variants was judged likely to be a technical artifact of the sequencing pipeline. Because some donors lacked HLA typing at each locus, the association tests relied only on the typed subset. The study gave a list of 150 to 200 TCR beta chains associated with cytomegalovirus. Correlated functional status among segregating V segments might reflect linkage disequilibrium, but an unknown experimental factor could not be ruled out. The presence/absence analyses assumed that sequencing depth was roughly uniform across donors, and that assumption may not be true. In a later analysis, HLA-associated TCR beta chains showed more clonal expansion and lower generation probabilities than non-associated chains that were equally common. Most TCR sequences were seen in very few donors, while some public TCRs were found in many individuals. An association between a missense DCLRE1C variant and V-gene and J-gene trimming of TCR beta chains was found in a later genetic analysis and replicated in an independent cohort. Specific HLA alleles were associated with roughly 16,000 TCR beta sequences at a false discovery rate of 0.05 in a later analysis.

Receptor libraries were prepared by the immunoSEQ multiplex PCR assay. For the multiplex PCR, a mixture combining 60 forward primers for TCR Vbeta segments and 13 reverse primers for TCR Jbeta segments was used. Amplification of the CDR3 region of rearranged TCR beta genes was performed with a multiplex PCR assay on genomic DNA. Amplified TCR beta libraries were sequenced as 87-base-pair reads on the Illumina HiSeq System. The published analysis was carried out like this. A later analysis tallied around 87 million unique TCR beta chains across the 666 repertoires, and some 10 million of those chains were shared by two or more donors. To remove PCR and sequencing errors, raw reads were error-corrected and collapsed into unique sequences using a nearest-neighbor algorithm that merged closely related sequences. V, D and J gene segments were assigned by aligning CDR3 sequences to IMGT reference sequences. For a sequence to be retained, a match of at least six nucleotides was required to both a V gene segment and a J gene segment. A rearrangement was called productive if the CDR3 had no stop codons and remained in frame with V and J, and every other rearrangement was called non-productive. CDR3 was defined according to IMGT convention as the region running from the second conserved V-encoded cysteine to the conserved J-encoded phenylalanine. Sequences without an unambiguous match to a single V gene segment were excluded from the earlier analysis of about 640 of the donors. In an earlier analysis of approximately 590 of the donors, a V segment was called functional when productive rearrangements were above 56.7%, and segregating when the standard deviation between donors exceeded 5%. To diagnose cytomegalovirus status from the catalog of TCR beta chain sequences, a statistical classification framework was built. In a later analysis, V and J genes were assigned by comparing TCR nucleotide sequences against IMGT/GENE-DB human TR gene sequences. A later analysis assigned CDR3 sequences and most-parsimonious VDJ recombination scenarios with the TCRdist pipeline. In a later analysis, each TCR beta chain was defined by its CDR3 amino acid sequence together with its V-gene family, and reads lacking a unique V-gene family were excluded. A later analysis removed several hundred highly shared, low-generation-probability nucleotide sequences to deal with suspected cross-contamination and a sequencing artifact. In a later analysis, a clonal expansion index for each public chain was calculated from normalized within-repertoire ranks of inferred template counts. In a later analysis, generation probabilities were computed using a VDJ recombination model fitted to out-of-frame rearrangements, and the results were checked against IGoR. In a later analysis, TCR-TCR, TCR-HLA and TCR-CMV co-occurrence was scored with hypergeometric tests, and a repertoire-size bias correction was applied to TCR pairs. To estimate false discovery rates, a later analysis permuted the HLA or CMV assignments 20 times. A later analysis grouped co-occurring TCRs with DBSCAN, adding TCRdist sequence similarity when clustering within HLA-allele-positive subsets. Repertoires with fewer than 30,000 or more than 120,000 public chains were left out of co-occurrence clustering, as were five repertoires with anomalous nucleotide sharing. The clones in this table, taken by TCRdb from immuneACCESS, are in-frame only. Not every clone is retained; where verified, under half of the shortfall comes from an unresolved V gene, and the cause of the rest is unknown. V and J calls and clone size are as listed in that table; D and trimming were resolved from the DNA. The sample yields about 150,000 clones; roughly 84% were counted once. The ten biggest clones cover about 2.3% of the sample.

As to this clone: Its antigen is unknown. No quality values exist for individual bases; no much larger clone is one base distant.

The cohort consisted of 650 to 850 healthy bone marrow donors. All cohort members were sampled while nominally healthy, although unrecorded immune exposures were likely present. The donor tested CMV seronegative and was one of the 352 seronegative cohort members. A peripheral blood sample was provided by each donor, and peripheral blood mononuclear cells were used for TCR beta sequencing. Genomic DNA was extracted from the blood cell samples with the Qiagen DNeasy Blood Extraction Kit. The specimen was PBMCs. The receptor was isolated from a woman aged 18 to 35 in good health and CMV-seronegative.

The nucleotide sequence is given as TGCGCCAGCAGCCTGACTAGCGGGGGCCTATACTCCCCCACAGATACGCAGTATTTT. It specifies CASSLTSGGLYSPTDTQYF. The receptor chain draws on TRBV4-1 and TRBJ2-3, and 12 bases in between align with TRBD2. Taken from the germline V gene, the CDR1 and CDR2 loops are MGHRA and YSYEKL. Inclusive of the bounding cysteine and phenylalanine, the CDR3 is 19 residues long. Just the 57-base CDR3 DNA is kept, in frame starting at base 1. Clipping removes 4 bases from V and 2 bases from J, with 13 as the unmatched junction base count.